This T cell receptor (beta chain) was identified during a study of T cells expressing NK-cell markers. The wider study: One of eight sequenced donors was HCMV-seronegative; the other seven were seropositive.

Germline V CDR1 and CDR2: SGHTA, FQGNSA. The CDR3 runs to 16 residues. It was by 5'RACE template switching with UMIs that TCR beta cDNA was made. Reanalyzing the 5' RACE reads, TCRdb keeps one entry per CDR3 protein, without DNA. This sample's clone table lists 300,000 to 450,000 distinct CDR3 sequences. The specimen was blood T cells: a sorted CD56 or NKG2C T cell subset, CD4+ or CD8+ T cells, or bulk PBMC T cells (not recorded which). This TCR was sampled from a man aged 18 to 69 in good health. The rearrangement joins TRBV7-2 to TRBJ1-4. This CDR3 is CASSPARAGPNEKLFF.